The clone carrying this TCR beta chain was picked up a small number of times. What it binds is unknown. The sample belongs to a study of OX40 agonist ivuxolimab in advanced cancers. The wider study: Those treated in dose escalation had hepatocellular carcinoma, melanoma, renal cell cancer or head and neck cancer.

Sequenced by immunoSEQ multiplex PCR; TCRdb stores in-frame clones only, minus some. The sample carries some 77,000 clones, 80% to 90% recorded once. The ends lost 7 bases at V and 8 bases at J; junction bases unmatched: 5. The CDR3 runs to 14 residues. The germline gives CDR1 ENHRY, CDR2 SYGVKD. Study observations and caveats: Both CD4+ and CD8+ T cell populations in blood had undergone clonal expansion by week 6 at 0.1 to 3.0 mg/kg. Expanded clones were, on average, more numerous among CD8+ T cells than CD4+.

The sequenced sample was CD4+ or CD8+ T cells sorted from blood, obtained in a trial of the OX40 agonist ivuxolimab. The clonotype was recovered from an adult with an advanced solid tumor such as melanoma, head and neck, liver or kidney cancer. The chain uses TRBV10-3 and TRBJ1-6, with 10 bases identical to TRBD1. The CDR3 reads CAINTGTGDSPLHF. The CDR3 DNA follows: TGTGCCATCAATACCGGGACAGGGGATTCACCCCTCCACTTT.